This T cell receptor (beta chain) was identified in a study of T-cell reconstitution after alpha-beta-depleted transplantation in children. Preparing the TCRbeta library involved the use of unique molecular identifiers. TCRdb fed the PCR reads into MiXCR, producing one record per CDR3 protein. The data contain 450,000 to 700,000 distinct CDR3 sequences, around 27% of them seen just once; the ten biggest clones take up just over 35%. Looked up from germline, CDR1 is SNHLY and CDR2 is FYNNEI. V shed 6 bases, J shed 0 bases, and the junction held 6 bases outside the gene matches. This CDR3 has 16 residues.

Sequencing was performed on PBMCs, taken before TCRalphabeta/CD19-depleted stem cell transplant. This sequence originates from a boy in the first two years of life with Wiskott-Aldrich syndrome, due to receive a stem cell transplant. This chain joins TRBV2 and TRBJ2-4, with 9 positions matching TRBD1. The CDR3, as DNA: TGTGCCAGCAGAGGGGGACAGGGTTTAGCCAAAAACATTCAGTACTTC. Translation gives CASRGGQGLAKNIQYF.